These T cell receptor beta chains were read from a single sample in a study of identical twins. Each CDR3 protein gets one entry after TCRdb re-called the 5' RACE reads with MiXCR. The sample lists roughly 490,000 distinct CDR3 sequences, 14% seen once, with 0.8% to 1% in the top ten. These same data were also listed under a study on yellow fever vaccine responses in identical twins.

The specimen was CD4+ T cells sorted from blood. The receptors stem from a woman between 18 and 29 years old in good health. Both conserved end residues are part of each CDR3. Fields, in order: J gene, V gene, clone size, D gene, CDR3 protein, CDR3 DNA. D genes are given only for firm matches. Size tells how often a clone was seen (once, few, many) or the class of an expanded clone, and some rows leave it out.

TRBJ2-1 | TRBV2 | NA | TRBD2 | CASREWGGEQFF | TGTGCCAGCAGGGAATGGGGGGGAGAGCAGTTCTTC
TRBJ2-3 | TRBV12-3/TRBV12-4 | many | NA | CASSLLTGSTDTQYF | TGTGCCAGCAGTTTGTTAACGGGGAGCACAGATACGCAGTATTTT
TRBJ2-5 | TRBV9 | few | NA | CASSVNSETRGQETQYF | TGTGCCAGCAGCGTTAACTCGGAGACGAGGGGCCAAGAGACCCAGTACTTC
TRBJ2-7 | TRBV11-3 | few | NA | CASSAPPAYEQYF | TGTGCCAGCAGCGCCCCCCCCGCCTACGAGCAGTACTTC
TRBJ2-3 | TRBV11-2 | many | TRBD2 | CASSLRDYTDTQYF | TGTGCCAGCAGCCTCCGGGACTACACAGATACGCAGTATTTT
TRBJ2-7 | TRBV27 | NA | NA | CASSQRSGPRALEQYF | TGTGCCAGCAGTCAAAGGTCTGGCCCGAGGGCCCTCGAGCAGTACTTC
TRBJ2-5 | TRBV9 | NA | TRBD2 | CASSVRGRGGQETQYF | TGTGCCAGCAGCGTCCGCGGGAGGGGAGGCCAAGAGACCCAGTACTTC
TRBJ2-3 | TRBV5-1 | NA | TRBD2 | CASSSRTSGNRKSTDTQYF | TGCGCCAGCAGCTCACGGACTAGCGGGAACAGAAAGAGCACAGATACGCAGTATTTT
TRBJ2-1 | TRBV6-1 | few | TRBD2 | CASSRTGGPYNEQFF | TGTGCCAGCAGTCGCACGGGGGGACCATACAATGAGCAGTTCTTC
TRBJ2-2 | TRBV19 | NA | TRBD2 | CASANWREKGGELFF | TGTGCCAGTGCTAACTGGCGGGAGAAGGGCGGGGAGCTGTTTTTT
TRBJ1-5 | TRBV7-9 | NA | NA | CASSLLAMGNQPQHF | TGTGCCAGCAGCTTACTCGCGATGGGCAATCAGCCCCAGCATTTT
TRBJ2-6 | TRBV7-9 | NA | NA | CASSLDLSGAYVLTF | TGTGCCAGCAGCTTAGACCTCTCTGGGGCCTACGTCCTGACTTTC
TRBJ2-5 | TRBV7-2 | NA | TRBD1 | CASSLIRDREETQYF | TGTGCCAGCAGCCTCATCCGGGACAGAGAAGAGACCCAGTACTTC
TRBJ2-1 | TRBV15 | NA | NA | CATSRDRVYEQFF | TGTGCCACCAGCAGAGATAGGGTCTATGAGCAGTTCTTC
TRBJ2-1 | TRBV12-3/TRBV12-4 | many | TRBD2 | CASSFSTSGSPGEQFF | TGTGCCAGCAGTTTCTCGACTAGCGGGAGTCCGGGTGAGCAGTTCTTC
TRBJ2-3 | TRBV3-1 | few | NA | CASSQDWGTQYF | TGTGCCAGCAGCCAAGATTGGGGTACGCAGTATTTT
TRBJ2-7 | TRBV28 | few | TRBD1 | CATTGAHEQYF | TGTGCTACGACAGGGGCCCACGAGCAGTACTTC
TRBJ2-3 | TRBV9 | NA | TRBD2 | CASGRAGGTDTQYF | TGTGCCAGCGGTCGAGCGGGGGGGACAGATACGCAGTATTTT
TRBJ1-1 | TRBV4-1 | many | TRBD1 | CASSQATTGSRTEAFF | TGCGCCAGCAGCCAAGCCACGACAGGGTCGCGGACTGAAGCTTTCTTT
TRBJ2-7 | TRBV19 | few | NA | CASSDPGGSYEQYF | TGTGCCAGTAGCGACCCGGGCGGAAGCTACGAGCAGTACTTC
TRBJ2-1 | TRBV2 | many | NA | CASNREYNEQFF | TGTGCCAGCAACAGGGAGTACAATGAGCAGTTCTTC
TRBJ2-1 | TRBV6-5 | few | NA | CASSLGGELNNEQFF | TGTGCCAGCAGTTTAGGCGGGGAATTAAACAATGAGCAGTTCTTC
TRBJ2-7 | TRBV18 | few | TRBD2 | CASSPRASGKREQYF | TGTGCCAGCTCACCAAGGGCTAGCGGGAAGCGCGAGCAGTACTTC
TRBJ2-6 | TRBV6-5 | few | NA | CASSFAGSPSGANVLTF | TGTGCCAGCAGTTTCGCAGGGAGCCCGTCTGGGGCCAACGTCCTGACTTTC
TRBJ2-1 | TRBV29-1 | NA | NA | CSSQPRGGNEQFF | TGCAGCTCACAACCCAGGGGAGGCAATGAGCAGTTCTTC
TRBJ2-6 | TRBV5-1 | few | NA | CASGGASGANVLTF | TGCGCCAGCGGTGGGGCCTCTGGGGCCAACGTCCTGACTTTC
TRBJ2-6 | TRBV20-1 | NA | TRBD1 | CSARDDRAGANVLTF | TGCAGTGCTAGAGATGACAGGGCAGGGGCCAACGTCCTGACTTTC
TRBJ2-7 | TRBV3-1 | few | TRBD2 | CASSPTSGSSEQYF | TGTGCCAGCAGCCCTACTAGCGGGAGCTCCGAGCAGTACTTC
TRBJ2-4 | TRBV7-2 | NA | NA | CASSLVVAAKNIQYF | TGTGCCAGCAGCTTAGTCGTAGCAGCCAAAAACATTCAGTACTTC
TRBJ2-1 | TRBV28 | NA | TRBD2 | CASSLESGRGNEQFF | TGTGCCAGCAGTTTAGAAAGCGGGAGGGGCAATGAGCAGTTCTTC
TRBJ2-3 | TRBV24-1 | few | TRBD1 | CATSAHPGPGQGADTQYF | TGTGCCACCAGTGCCCACCCAGGCCCCGGACAGGGGGCAGATACGCAGTATTTT
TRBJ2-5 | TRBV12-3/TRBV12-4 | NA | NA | CASRSKTETQYF | TGTGCCAGCCGCTCCAAGACGGAGACCCAGTACTTC
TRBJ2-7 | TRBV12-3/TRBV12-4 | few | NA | CASAPLRGSYEQYF | TGTGCCAGCGCCCCGTTGCGGGGTTCCTACGAGCAGTACTTC
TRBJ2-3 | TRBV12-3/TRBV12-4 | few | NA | CASSFSVGKDTQYF | TGTGCCAGCAGTTTTAGTGTAGGGAAAGATACGCAGTATTTT
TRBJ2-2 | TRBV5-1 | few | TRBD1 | CASSLVKGAGGELFF | TGCGCCAGCAGCTTGGTCAAGGGGGCAGGCGGGGAGCTGTTTTTT
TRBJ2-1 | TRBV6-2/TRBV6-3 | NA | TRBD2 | CASSYIGRENNEQFF | TGTGCCAGCAGTTACATCGGGAGGGAAAACAATGAGCAGTTCTTC
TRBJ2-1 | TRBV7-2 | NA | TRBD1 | CASSSGTGLTQQFF | TGTGCCAGCAGCTCCGGGACAGGGCTCACGCAGCAGTTCTTC
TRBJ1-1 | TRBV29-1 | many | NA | CSVVLRDSLKGNTEAFF | TGCAGCGTTGTTCTCCGGGACTCCCTAAAAGGGAACACTGAAGCTTTCTTT
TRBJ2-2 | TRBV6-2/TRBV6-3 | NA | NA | CASSYDSNTGELFF | TGTGCCAGCAGTTACGACAGTAACACCGGGGAGCTGTTTTTT
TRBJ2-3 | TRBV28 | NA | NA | CASSRGVGTQGTDTQYF | TGTGCCAGCAGTCGGGGGGTCGGGACACAGGGGACAGATACGCAGTATTTT
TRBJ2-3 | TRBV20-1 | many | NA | CSARLDTISTDTQYF | TGCAGTGCTAGACTCGACACCATATCCACAGATACGCAGTATTTT